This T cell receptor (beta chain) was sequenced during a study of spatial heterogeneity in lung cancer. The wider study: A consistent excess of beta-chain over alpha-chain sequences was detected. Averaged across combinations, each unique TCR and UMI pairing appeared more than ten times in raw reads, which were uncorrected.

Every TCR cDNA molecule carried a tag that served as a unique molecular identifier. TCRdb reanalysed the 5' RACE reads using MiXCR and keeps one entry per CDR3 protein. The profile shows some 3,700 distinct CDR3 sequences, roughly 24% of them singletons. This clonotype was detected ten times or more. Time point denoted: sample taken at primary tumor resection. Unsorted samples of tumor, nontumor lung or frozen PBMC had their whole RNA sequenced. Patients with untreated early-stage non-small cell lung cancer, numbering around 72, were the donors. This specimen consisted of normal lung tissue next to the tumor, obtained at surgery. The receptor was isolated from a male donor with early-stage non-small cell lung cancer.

CDR3 DNA sequence: TGCGCCAGCAGTGAGTCGGTGGGGTTCGAAAACATTCAGTACTTC. It specifies CASSESVGFENIQYF. This chain joins TRBV10-1 and TRBJ2-4; no clear D. Between the trimmed V and J ends, which lost 0 bases and 5 bases, there was a span of 11 bases. This CDR3 has 15 residues. The germline CDR1 and CDR2 sequences are WNHNN and SYGVQD (reference sequence).